Each of the 18 T cell receptor beta chains below was sequenced from the same sample in a study of T cell responses to AZD1222 COVID-19 vaccine. Some clones are missing from TCRdb's copy, which holds only in-frame ones; the method was immunoSEQ multiplex PCR. The top ten hold 9.2% of the sample, which has 150,000 to 200,000 clones, about 94% seen once. The specimen comprised peripheral blood, sampled on day 0 of AZD1222 vaccination. The receptors were gathered from an adult in good health.

The chain uses TRBV6-5 and TRBJ2-1; 7 bases map to TRBD2. CDR1 is MNHEY and CDR2 is SVGAGI in the germline V gene. This CDR3 comprises 12 residues. V shed 6 bases, J shed 6 bases, and the junction held 2 bases outside the gene matches. CDR3 loop: CASRAGVNEQFF. The CDR3, as DNA: TGTGCCAGCAGGGCGGGAGTCAATGAGCAGTTCTTC.

This clone was found once. V gene TRBV6-2 or TRBV6-3 combines with J gene TRBJ2-2; D remains unclear. The germline gives CDR1 MNHEY, CDR2 SVGEGT. The CDR3 runs to 15 residues. The V end was cut by 0 bases, the J end by 6 bases, with 11 bases between. CDR3 protein: CASSYSRQGPGELFF. The CDR3, as DNA: TGTGCCAGCAGTTACTCGCGGCAAGGGCCCGGGGAGCTGTTTTTT.

CDR3 sequence reads: CASMRASGQETQYF. CDR3 DNA sequence: TGTGCCTCCATGCGGGCTAGCGGACAAGAGACCCAGTACTTC. J is TRBJ2-5 and V is TRBV19; TRBD2 aligns across 7 bases. CDR1 and CDR2 (germline): LNHDA, SQIVND (reference sequence). The CDR3 is made up of 14 amino acids. V shed 11 bases, J shed 2 bases, and the junction held 11 bases outside the gene matches.

The chain has TRBV28 and TRBJ1-5; D not resolved. The CDR3 sequence is 15 residues long. CDR1 is MDHEN and CDR2 is SYDVKM in the germline V gene. Between the trimmed V and J ends, which lost 6 bases and 1 base, there was a span of 13 bases. The CDR3 is CASRAPIESNQPQHF. The CDR3 DNA reads TGTGCCAGCAGGGCCCCGATAGAAAGCAATCAGCCCCAGCATTTT.

V and J are TRBV20-1 and TRBJ1-2, with D uncertain. The V and J ends lost 3 bases and 7 bases respectively, with 15 bases between them. Per the germline V gene, CDR1 is DFQATT and CDR2 is SNEGSKA (reference sequence). The CDR3 is 13 amino acids. CDR3 amino acids: CSASKGGSGGYTF. DNA of the CDR3: TGCAGTGCTAGTAAGGGAGGATCGGGTGGCTACACCTTC.

The rearrangement links TRBV7-9 to TRBJ2-3; TRBD2 aligns across 14 bases. This CDR3 has 17 residues. Germline CDR1 and CDR2: SEHNR and FQNEAQ (reference sequence). Trimming cost V 5 bases and J 5 bases; bases outside gene matches: 9. The CDR3 nucleotides are TGTGCCAGCAGCCCAGGACTAGCGGGAGGACCCCAAGATACGCAGTATTTT. Protein: CASSPGLAGGPQDTQYF. Together with reference TRBV7-9 and TRBJ2-3, the CDR3 gives the full variable domain: DTGVSQNPRHKITKRGQNVTFRCDPISEHNRLYWYRQTLGQGPEFLTYFQNEAQLEKSRLLSDRFSAERPKGSFSTLEIQRTEQGDSAMYLCASSPGLAGGPQDTQYFGPGTRLTVL.

The V and J genes are TRBV2 and TRBJ1-4, with 7 bases that match TRBD1. CDR3 length: 12 amino acids. Trimming at V came to 6 bases and at J to 8 bases, leaving 3 bases not matched to a gene. Germline V CDR1 and CDR2: SNHLY, FYNNEI. The CDR3 DNA is TGTGCCAGCAGGGGGACAGTAGAAAAACTGTTTTTT. It specifies CASRGTVEKLFF.

This rearrangement joins TRBV10-1 to TRBJ2-1; the D call may be TRBD1 or TRBD2 (5 bases each). The V and J ends lost 9 bases and 5 bases respectively, with 20 bases between them. Per the germline V gene, CDR1 is WNHNN and CDR2 is SYGVQD (reference sequence). The CDR3 has 15 amino acids. CDR3 nucleotide sequence: TGCGCCAGGAAGATACAGCGGTGGGGCGACAATGAGCAGTTCTTC. This encodes CARKIQRWGDNEQFF.

The chain links TRBV25-1 to TRBJ1-1, with D perhaps TRBD1 (6 bases). CDR1 and CDR2 from the germline V gene are MGHDK and SYGVNS. V gave up 7 bases and J gave up 11 bases, with 17 bases separating them. The CDR3 has 12 amino acids. CDR3 nucleotide sequence: TGTGCCAGCACCTCTCGGGGGCGGAGGGCTTTCTTT. It codes for CASTSRGRRAFF.

Only one count was recorded for this clone. This sequence joins TRBV6-6 and TRBJ1-3, with no clear D. This CDR3 spans 16 amino acids. In germline, CDR1 is MNHNY, CDR2 SVGAGI (reference sequence). Trimming removed 2 bases from V and 0 bases from J, with 11 bases in between. CDR3 protein: CASSYKVAGSGNTIYF. DNA for the CDR3: TGTGCCAGCAGTTACAAAGTAGCCGGCTCTGGAAACACCATATATTTT.

This clone was recorded a few times. The rearrangement links TRBV9 to TRBJ2-2; possibly TRBD1 for D (8 bases). From germline, CDR1 is SGDLS and CDR2 YYNGEE. CDR3 length equals 17 residues. Trimming took 0 bases from V and 4 from J, leaving 16 bases between them. This CDR3 reads CASSVGDRGGSTGELFF. The CDR3 coding sequence is TGTGCCAGCAGCGTAGGAGACAGGGGAGGGAGCACCGGGGAGCTGTTTTTT.

This sequence joins TRBV28 and TRBJ2-1; D perhaps matches TRBD1 (6 bases). V lost 2 bases and J 2 bases, leaving 13 bases between the germline ends. The V gene's germline CDR1 is MDHEN and CDR2 SYDVKM. The CDR3 is 16 residues long. The CDR3 DNA follows: TGTGCCAGCAGTTTAACAACAGGGCGCCCCTACAATGAGCAGTTCTTC. Amino acid sequence: CASSLTTGRPYNEQFF.

V is TRBV7-9 and J is TRBJ1-2, with D possibly TRBD1 on 6 matching bases. V was clipped by 5 bases and J by 0 bases, with 16 bases between them. The CDR3 runs to 16 residues. Germline CDR1 SEHNR, CDR2 FQNEAQ (reference sequence). The CDR3 is CASSPQPDRPNYGYTF. The CDR3, as DNA: TGTGCCAGCAGCCCGCAACCGGACAGACCTAACTATGGCTACACCTTC.

The J gene is TRBJ1-4, the V gene TRBV28; weak D call: TRBD1 (5 bases). Per germline, CDR1 MDHEN and CDR2 SYDVKM. The CDR3 contains 12 residues. V was trimmed by 8 bases and J by 8 bases, leaving 12 bases between them. CDR3 protein: CASLGADEKLFF. The CDR3 DNA reads TGTGCCAGCTTAGGGGCGGACGAAAAACTGTTTTTT.

J is TRBJ1-1 and V is TRBV29-1; D perhaps matches TRBD1 (5 bases). Deletions cut 7 bases from V and 3 bases from J, with 12 bases between. Per the germline V gene, CDR1 is SQVTM and CDR2 is ANQGSEA. CDR3 length equals 12 residues. CDR3 region: CSATPGDTEAFF. CDR3 sequence (DNA): TGCAGCGCTACTCCGGGGGACACTGAAGCTTTCTTT. The full variable domain, completed using reference TRBV29-1 and TRBJ1-1, is SAVISQKPSRDICQRGTSLTIQCQVDSQVTMMFWYRQQPGQSLTLIATANQGSEATYESGFVIDKFPISRPNLTFSTLTVSNMSPEDSSIYLCSATPGDTEAFFGQGTRLTVV.

The rearrangement links TRBV28 to TRBJ1-5; D is unclear. Germline V gives CDR1 MDHEN, CDR2 SYDVKM. This CDR3 has 16 residues. V lost 7 bases to trimming and J lost 0 bases, with 16 bases between them. In DNA, the CDR3 is TGTGCCAGCACCACCGCTCGAGGATTTAGCAATCAGCCCCAGCATTTT. Encoded protein: CASTTARGFSNQPQHF.

The chain employs TRBV30 and TRBJ1-3; D remains ambiguous. This CDR3 spans 11 amino acids. V dropped 6 bases and J dropped 3 bases, with 6 bases sitting between them. CDR1 GTSNPN and CDR2 SVGIG come from the germline V gene (reference sequence). CDR3 loop: CACGVGNTIYF. CDR3 in DNA: TGTGCCTGCGGGGTTGGAAACACCATATATTTT. The whole variable domain, remainder taken from reference TRBV30 and TRBJ1-3, is SQTIHQWPATLVQPVGSPLSLECTVEGTSNPNLYWYRQAAGRGLQLLFYSVGIGQISSEVPQNLSASRPQDRQFILSSKKLLLSDSGFYLCACGVGNTIYFGEGSWLTVV.

This chain joins TRBV18 and TRBJ2-3, with D possibly TRBD2 on 6 matching bases. CDR1 is KGHSH and CDR2 is LQKENI in the germline V gene. Trimming took 3 bases from V and 0 from J, leaving 10 bases between them. The CDR3 loop spans 15 amino acids. The CDR3 region has the DNA TGTGCCAGCTCACCCGAACTAGCTAGCACAGATACGCAGTATTTT. Its protein product is CASSPELASTDTQYF.